These 10 T cell receptor beta chains share one sample of origin, sequenced in a study of identifying expanded T cells in peripheral blood. Clones were read by immunoSEQ multiplex PCR, and TCRdb kept only the in-frame ones, dropping some. This table has approximately 85,000 clones, around four fifths appearing once. The sample taken for sequencing was blood. The receptor set was obtained from a person aged 18-70 years in good health.

This sequence joins TRBV28 and TRBJ1-5; 8 nucleotides match TRBD1. This CDR3 is built from 16 residues. V trimming: 3 bases; J trimming: 2 bases; junction bases outside the gene matches: 6. In germline, CDR1 is MDHEN, CDR2 SYDVKM. CDR3 amino acids: CASSFRQGFGNQPQHF. The CDR3 DNA is TGTGCCAGCAGTTTCCGACAGGGGTTTGGCAATCAGCCCCAGCATTTT.

This clone was counted between two and nine times. This chain joins TRBV2 and TRBJ2-3; D is undetermined. V was pared by 6 bases and J by 2 bases, with 3 bases between. CDR3 length equals 11 residues. CDR1 is SNHLY, CDR2 FYNNEI, per germline. The chain's CDR3 is CASSYTDTQYF. CDR3 coding DNA: TGTGCCAGCAGCTACACAGATACGCAGTATTTT.

The gene calls are TRBV2 and TRBJ2-3; no clear D. The CDR3 has 12 amino acids. CDR1 SNHLY and CDR2 FYNNEI come from the germline V gene. Trimming removed 3 bases from V and 4 bases from J, with 5 bases in between. Here the CDR3 reads CASSDRADTQYF. The CDR3 bases are TGTGCCAGCAGTGATCGCGCAGATACGCAGTATTTT.

As for this clone: This same CDR3 is encoded by further DNA sequences in the sample. V is TRBV2 and J is TRBJ2-7; 9 bases line up with TRBD1. This CDR3 comprises 12 residues. The V gene end was trimmed by 8 bases and the J gene end by 2 bases; junction bases not matched to a gene: 1. Per germline, CDR1 SNHLY and CDR2 FYNNEI. The CDR3 bases are TGTGCCAGCCGGGACAGGGCCTACGAGCAGTACTTC. Translating gives CASRDRAYEQYF.

This clone was seen more than once but under ten times. V gene TRBV5-4 combines with J gene TRBJ2-1; TRBD2 matches 7 bases. Germline-derived CDR1 and CDR2 are SGHNT and YYREEE (reference sequence). The CDR3 has 13 amino acids. V gave up 4 bases and J gave up 9 bases; unmatched junction bases: 7. CDR3 amino acids: CASSPRDYGEQFF. CDR3 nucleotides: TGTGCCAGCAGCCCCCGGGACTACGGTGAGCAGTTCTTC.

This chain connects TRBV19 to TRBJ2-6; possibly TRBD2 for D (5 bases). This CDR3 has 16 amino acids. V was trimmed by 3 bases and J by 3 bases, leaving 12 bases between them. The germline gives CDR1 LNHDA, CDR2 SQIVND (reference sequence). The CDR3 region has the DNA TGTGCCAGTAGTATTTATGAGGCGGGTGGGGCCAACGTCCTGACTTTC. This gives the protein CASSIYEAGGANVLTF. Full variable domain (missing parts from reference TRBV19 and TRBJ2-6): DGGITQSPKYLFRKEGQNVTLSCEQNLNHDAMYWYRQDPGQGLRLIYYSQIVNDFQKGDIAEGYSVSREKKESFPLTVTSAQKNPTAFYLCASSIYEAGGANVLTFGAGSRLTVL.

The chain employs TRBV28 and TRBJ2-6; 10 bases agree with TRBD1. Germline V gene lookup returns CDR1 MDHEN and CDR2 SYDVKM. The V gene end was trimmed by 4 bases and the J gene end by 4 bases; junction bases not matched to a gene: 4. The CDR3 is 16 amino acids. CDR3 sequence reads: CASSSGTGDGANVLTF. CDR3 coding DNA: TGTGCCAGCAGTTCCGGGACAGGGGACGGGGCCAACGTCCTGACTTTC.

This chain uses TRBV13 with TRBJ1-2; the D gene is possibly TRBD1 (5 bases). Per the germline V gene, CDR1 is PRHDT and CDR2 is FYEKMQ (reference sequence). V was pared by 7 bases and J by 4 bases, with 16 bases between. The CDR3 consists of 14 residues. CDR3 residues: CASTAGRGGYGYTF. The CDR3 DNA reads TGTGCCAGCACCGCGGGGAGGGGTGGCTATGGCTACACCTTC.

CDR3 DNA sequence: TGTGCCAGCAGCCCACCTATAGGTGAGCAGTTCTTC. This translates into CASSPPIGEQFF. The gene calls are TRBV7-9 and TRBJ2-1; no definite D call. Germline V gene lookup returns CDR1 SEHNR and CDR2 FQNEAQ (reference sequence). There are 12 residues in the CDR3. V was clipped by 5 bases and J by 9 bases, with 11 bases between them. Combining the CDR3 with reference TRBV7-9 and TRBJ2-1 gives the whole variable domain DTGVSQNPRHKITKRGQNVTFRCDPISEHNRLYWYRQTLGQGPEFLTYFQNEAQLEKSRLLSDRFSAERPKGSFSTLEIQRTEQGDSAMYLCASSPPIGEQFFGPGTRLTVL.

Only a few counts were recorded for this clone. The rearrangement joins TRBV18 to TRBJ2-2; D is uncertain. The CDR3 has 13 residues. V dropped 6 bases and J dropped 3 bases, with 8 bases sitting between them. Germline assignment: CDR1 KGHSH and CDR2 LQKENI. CDR3 residues: CASSGSDTGELFF. The CDR3 DNA follows: TGTGCCAGCTCCGGGTCGGACACCGGGGAGCTGTTTTTT.